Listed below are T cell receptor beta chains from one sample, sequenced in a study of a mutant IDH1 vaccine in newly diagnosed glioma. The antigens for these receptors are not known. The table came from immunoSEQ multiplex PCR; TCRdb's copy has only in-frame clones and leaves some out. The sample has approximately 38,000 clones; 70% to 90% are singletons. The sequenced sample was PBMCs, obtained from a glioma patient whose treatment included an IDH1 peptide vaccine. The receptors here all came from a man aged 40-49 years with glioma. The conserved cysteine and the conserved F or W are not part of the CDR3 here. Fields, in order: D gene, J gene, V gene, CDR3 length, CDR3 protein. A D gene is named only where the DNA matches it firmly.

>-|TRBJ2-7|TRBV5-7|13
ASSFPGATSYEQY
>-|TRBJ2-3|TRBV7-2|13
ASSRTPLSTDTQY
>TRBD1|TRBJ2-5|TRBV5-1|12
ASSSTGDEETQY
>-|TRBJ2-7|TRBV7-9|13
ASSPTSTAQGEQY
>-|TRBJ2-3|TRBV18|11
ASSDGGTDTQY
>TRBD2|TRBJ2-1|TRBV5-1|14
ASSLRSGRALNEQF
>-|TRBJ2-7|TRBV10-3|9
ASSYTYEQY
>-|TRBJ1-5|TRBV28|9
ASSLRVPQH
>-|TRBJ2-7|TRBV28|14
ASSFPWASSSYEQY
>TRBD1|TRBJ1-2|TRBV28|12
ASIQGERYYGYT
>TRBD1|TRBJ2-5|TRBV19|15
ASSIKRLRGTGETQY
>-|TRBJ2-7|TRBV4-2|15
ASSQDSWPSALYEQY
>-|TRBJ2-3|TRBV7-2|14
ASSPRTTGGTDTQY
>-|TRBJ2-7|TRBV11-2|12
ASSFQKVSYEQY
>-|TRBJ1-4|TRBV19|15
ASSPQMTGADNEKLF
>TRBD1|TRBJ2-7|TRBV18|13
ASSLIPGQGYEQY
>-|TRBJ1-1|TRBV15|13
ATSRGRGPNTEAF
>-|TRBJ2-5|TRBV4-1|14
ASSQVGGEGQETQY
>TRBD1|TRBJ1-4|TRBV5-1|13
ASSPGQGAREKLF
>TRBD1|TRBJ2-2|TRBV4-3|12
ASSQQQGAGELF
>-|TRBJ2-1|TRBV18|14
ASSPEGGAIYNEQF
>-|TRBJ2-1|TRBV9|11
ASSHGAVGEQF
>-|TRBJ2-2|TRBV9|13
ASSPHGAEGGELF
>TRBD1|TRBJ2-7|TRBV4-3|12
ASSPHGQGAEQY
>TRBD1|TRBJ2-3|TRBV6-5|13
ASATWQGAADTQY
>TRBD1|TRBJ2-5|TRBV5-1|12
ASSSGQIPETQY
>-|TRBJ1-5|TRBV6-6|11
ASSYERGEPQH
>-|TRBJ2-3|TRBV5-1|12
ASSLVIWSDTQY
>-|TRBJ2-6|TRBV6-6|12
ASSDRFGANVLT
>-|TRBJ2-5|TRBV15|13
ATSREVRVWETQY
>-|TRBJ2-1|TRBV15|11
ATSPRSFDEQF
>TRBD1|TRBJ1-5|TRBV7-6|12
ASSRSGGGQPQH
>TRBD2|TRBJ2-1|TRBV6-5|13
ASSYDGTKSNEQF
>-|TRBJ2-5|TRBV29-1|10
SVLPGKETQY
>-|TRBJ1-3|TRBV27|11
ASSLRGGNTIY
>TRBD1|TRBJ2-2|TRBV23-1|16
ASSQSGRQGFNTGELF
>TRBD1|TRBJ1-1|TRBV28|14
ASSFQWTGGGGEAF
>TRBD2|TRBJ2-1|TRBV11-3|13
ASSSLAGEANEQF
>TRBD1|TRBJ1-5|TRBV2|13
ASSGTGGPNQPQH
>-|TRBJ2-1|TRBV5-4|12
ASSRAYSYNEQF
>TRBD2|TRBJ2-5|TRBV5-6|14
ASSLSGTSGQETQY
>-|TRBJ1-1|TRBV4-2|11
ASNNKAGPEAF
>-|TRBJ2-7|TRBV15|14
ATSSSWTDFTYEQY
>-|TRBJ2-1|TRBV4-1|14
ASSQVKASQLNEQF
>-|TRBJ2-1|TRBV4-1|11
ASSQDRDFEQF
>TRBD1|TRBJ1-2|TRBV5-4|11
ASSRDRASSYT
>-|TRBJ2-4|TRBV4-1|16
ASSQDDMPSLAKNIQY
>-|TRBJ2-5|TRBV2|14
ASSEAGGGLQETQY
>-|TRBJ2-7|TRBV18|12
ASSPVGDPYEQY
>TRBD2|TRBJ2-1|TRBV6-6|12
ASSTGLAYNEQF
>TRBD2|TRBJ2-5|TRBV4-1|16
ASSQDVRAGGRQETQY
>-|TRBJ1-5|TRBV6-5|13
ASSYGTSGNQPQH
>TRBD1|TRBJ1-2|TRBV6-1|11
ATAWTGVYGYT